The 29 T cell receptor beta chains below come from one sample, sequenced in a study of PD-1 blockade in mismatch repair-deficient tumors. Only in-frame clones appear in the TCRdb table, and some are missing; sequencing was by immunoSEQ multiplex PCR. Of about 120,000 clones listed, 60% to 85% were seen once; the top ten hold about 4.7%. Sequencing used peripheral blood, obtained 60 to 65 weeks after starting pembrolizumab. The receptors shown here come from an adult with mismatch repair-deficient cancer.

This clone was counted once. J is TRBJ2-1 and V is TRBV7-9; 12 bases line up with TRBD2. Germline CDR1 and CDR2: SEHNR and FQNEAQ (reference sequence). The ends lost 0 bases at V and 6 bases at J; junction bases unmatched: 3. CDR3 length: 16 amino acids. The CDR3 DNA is TGTGCCAGCAGCTTAGCGACTAGCGGGAGAATCAATGAGCAGTTCTTC. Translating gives CASSLATSGRINEQFF.

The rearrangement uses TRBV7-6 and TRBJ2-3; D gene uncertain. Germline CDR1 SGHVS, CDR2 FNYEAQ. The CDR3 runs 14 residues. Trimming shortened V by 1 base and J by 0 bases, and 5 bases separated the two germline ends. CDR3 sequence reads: CASSLVESTDTQYF. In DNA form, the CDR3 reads TGTGCCAGCAGCTTAGTGGAGAGCACAGATACGCAGTATTTT.

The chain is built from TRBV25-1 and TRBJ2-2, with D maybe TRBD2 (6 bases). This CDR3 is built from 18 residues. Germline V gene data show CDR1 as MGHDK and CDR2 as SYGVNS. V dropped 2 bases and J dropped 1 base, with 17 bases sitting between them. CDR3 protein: CASSEPPGGAVNTGELFF. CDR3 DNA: TGTGCCAGCAGTGAACCCCCCGGGGGTGCGGTGAACACCGGGGAGCTGTTTTTT.

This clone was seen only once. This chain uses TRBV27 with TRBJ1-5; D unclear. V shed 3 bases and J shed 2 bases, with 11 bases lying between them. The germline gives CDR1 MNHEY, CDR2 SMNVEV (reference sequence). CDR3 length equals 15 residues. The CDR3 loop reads CASSFEARGNQPQHF. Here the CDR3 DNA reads TGTGCCAGCAGTTTTGAAGCGCGCGGCAATCAGCCCCAGCATTTT.

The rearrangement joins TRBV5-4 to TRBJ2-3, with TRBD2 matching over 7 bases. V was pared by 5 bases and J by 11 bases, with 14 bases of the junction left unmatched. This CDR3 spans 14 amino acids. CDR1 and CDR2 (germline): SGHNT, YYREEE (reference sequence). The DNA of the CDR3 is TGTGCCAGCAGGAGGGACGCGGGGGTTGGAGGGCAGTATTTT. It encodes CASRRDAGVGGQYF.

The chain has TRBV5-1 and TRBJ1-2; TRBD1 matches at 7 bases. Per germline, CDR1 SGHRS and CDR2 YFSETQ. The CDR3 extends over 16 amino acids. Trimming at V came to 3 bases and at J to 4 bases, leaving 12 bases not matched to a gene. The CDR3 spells CASSSEIRGNPYGYTF. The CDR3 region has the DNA TGCGCCAGCAGCTCGGAAATCAGGGGGAACCCCTATGGCTACACCTTC.

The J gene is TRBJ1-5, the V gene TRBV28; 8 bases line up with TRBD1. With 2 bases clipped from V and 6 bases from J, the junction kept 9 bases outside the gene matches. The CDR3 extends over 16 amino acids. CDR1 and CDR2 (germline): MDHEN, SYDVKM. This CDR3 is CASSLPSGGAGQPQHF. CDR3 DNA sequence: TGTGCCAGCAGTTTACCCTCAGGGGGCGCGGGTCAGCCCCAGCATTTT.

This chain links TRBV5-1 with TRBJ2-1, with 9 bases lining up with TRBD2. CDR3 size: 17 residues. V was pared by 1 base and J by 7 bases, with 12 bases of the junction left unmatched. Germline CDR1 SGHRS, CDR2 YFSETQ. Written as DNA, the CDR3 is TGCGCCAGCAGCTTGTCGTCTAGCGGGACTAATTGGAATGAGCAGTTCTTC. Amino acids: CASSLSSSGTNWNEQFF.

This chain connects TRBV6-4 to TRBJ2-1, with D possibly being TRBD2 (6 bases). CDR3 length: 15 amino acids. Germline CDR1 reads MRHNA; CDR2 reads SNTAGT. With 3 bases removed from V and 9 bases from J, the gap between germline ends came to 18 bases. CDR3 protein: CASSDPGTGNVEQFF. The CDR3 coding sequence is TGTGCCAGCAGTGATCCCGGGACTGGAAACGTTGAGCAGTTCTTC.

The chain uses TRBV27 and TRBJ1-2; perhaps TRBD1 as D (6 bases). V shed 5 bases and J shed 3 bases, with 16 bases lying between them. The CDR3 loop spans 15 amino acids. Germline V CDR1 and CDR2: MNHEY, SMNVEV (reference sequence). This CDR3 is CASSPEGGIYYGYTF. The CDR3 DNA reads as TGTGCCAGCAGTCCTGAGGGGGGGATCTACTATGGCTACACCTTC.

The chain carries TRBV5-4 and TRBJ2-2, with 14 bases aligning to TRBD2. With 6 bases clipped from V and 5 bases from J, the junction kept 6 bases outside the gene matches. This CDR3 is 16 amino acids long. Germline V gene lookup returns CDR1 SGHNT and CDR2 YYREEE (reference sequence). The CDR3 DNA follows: TGTGCCAGCAAGGGACTAGCGGGAGAGAAAACCGGGGAGCTGTTTTTT. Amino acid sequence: CASKGLAGEKTGELFF. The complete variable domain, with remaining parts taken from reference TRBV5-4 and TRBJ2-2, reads ETGVTQSPTHLIKTRGQQVTLRCSSQSGHNTVSWYQQALGQGPQFIFQYYREEENGRGNFPPRFSGLQFPNYSSELNVNALELDDSALYLCASKGLAGEKTGELFFGEGSRLTVL.

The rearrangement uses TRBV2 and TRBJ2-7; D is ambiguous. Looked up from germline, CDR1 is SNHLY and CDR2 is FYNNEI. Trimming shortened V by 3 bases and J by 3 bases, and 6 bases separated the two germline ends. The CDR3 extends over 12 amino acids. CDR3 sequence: CASSENSYEQYF. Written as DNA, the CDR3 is TGTGCCAGCAGTGAGAACAGCTACGAGCAGTACTTC. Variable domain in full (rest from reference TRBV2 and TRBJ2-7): EPEVTQTPSHQVTQMGQEVILRCVPISNHLYFYWYRQILGQKVEFLVSFYNNEISEKSEIFDDQFSVERPDGSNFTLKIRSTKLEDSAMYFCASSENSYEQYFGPGTRLTVT.

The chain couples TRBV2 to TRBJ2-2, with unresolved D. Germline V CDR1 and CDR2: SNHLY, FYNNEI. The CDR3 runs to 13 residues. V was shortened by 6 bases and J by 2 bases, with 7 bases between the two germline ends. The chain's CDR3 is CASSIINTGELFF. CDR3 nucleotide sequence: TGTGCCAGCAGCATCATTAACACCGGGGAGCTGTTTTTT.

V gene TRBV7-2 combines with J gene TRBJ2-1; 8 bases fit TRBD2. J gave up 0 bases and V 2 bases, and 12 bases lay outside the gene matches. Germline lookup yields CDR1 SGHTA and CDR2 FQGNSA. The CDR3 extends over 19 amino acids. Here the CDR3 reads CASSLRSLAGSSSYNEQFF. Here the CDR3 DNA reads TGTGCCAGCAGCTTACGTTCCCTAGCGGGTTCAAGCTCCTACAATGAGCAGTTCTTC.

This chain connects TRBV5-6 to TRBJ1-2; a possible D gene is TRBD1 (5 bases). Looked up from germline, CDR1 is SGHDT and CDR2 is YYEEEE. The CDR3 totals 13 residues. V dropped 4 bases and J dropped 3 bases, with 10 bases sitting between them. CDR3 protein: CASSPDIYYGYTF. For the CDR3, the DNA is TGTGCCAGCAGCCCGGACATTTACTATGGCTACACCTTC.

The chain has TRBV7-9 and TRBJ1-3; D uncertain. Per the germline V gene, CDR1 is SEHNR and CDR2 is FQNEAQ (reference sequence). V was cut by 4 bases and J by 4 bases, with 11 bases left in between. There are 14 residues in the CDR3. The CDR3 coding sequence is TGTGCCAGCAGCTCACCGGCTTTCGGAAACACCATATATTTT. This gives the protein CASSSPAFGNTIYF.

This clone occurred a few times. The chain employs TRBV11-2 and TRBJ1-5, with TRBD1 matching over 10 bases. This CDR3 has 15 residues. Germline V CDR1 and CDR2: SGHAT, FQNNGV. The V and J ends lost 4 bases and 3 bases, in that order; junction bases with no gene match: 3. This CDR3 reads CASSSGTGDNQPQHF. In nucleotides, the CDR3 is TGTGCCAGCAGCTCCGGGACAGGGGACAATCAGCCCCAGCATTTT.

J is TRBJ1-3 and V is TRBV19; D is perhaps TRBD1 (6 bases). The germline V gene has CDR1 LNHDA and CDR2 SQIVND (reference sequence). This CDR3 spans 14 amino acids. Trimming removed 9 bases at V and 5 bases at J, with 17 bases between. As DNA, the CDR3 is TGTGCCAGCGGACAGCTACCGTCGAGAAACACCATATATTTT. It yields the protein CASGQLPSRNTIYF.

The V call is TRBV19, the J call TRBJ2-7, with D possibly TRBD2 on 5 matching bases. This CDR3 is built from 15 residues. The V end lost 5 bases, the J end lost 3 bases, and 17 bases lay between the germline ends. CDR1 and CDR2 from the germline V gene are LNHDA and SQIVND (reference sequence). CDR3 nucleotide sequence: TGTGCCAGTAGTGGCTCCTCGGGGTCCTTCTACGAGCAGTACTTC. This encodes CASSGSSGSFYEQYF.

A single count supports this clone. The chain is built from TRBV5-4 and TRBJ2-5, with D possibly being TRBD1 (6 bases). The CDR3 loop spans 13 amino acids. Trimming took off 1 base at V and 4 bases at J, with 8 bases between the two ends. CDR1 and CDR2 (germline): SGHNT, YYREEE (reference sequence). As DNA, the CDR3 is TGTGCCAGCAGCTTGTCAGGGGCAGAGACCCAGTACTTC. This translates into CASSLSGAETQYF.

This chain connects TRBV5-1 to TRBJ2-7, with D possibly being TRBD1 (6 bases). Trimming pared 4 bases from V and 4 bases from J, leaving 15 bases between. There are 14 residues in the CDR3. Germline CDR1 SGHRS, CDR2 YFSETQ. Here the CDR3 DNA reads TGCGCCAGCAGCCGGGACACTAGTTTATACGAGCAGTACTTC. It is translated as CASSRDTSLYEQYF. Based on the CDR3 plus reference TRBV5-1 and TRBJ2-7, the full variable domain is KAGVTQTPRYLIKTRGQQVTLSCSPISGHRSVSWYQQTPGQGLQFLFEYFSETQRNKGNFPGRFSGRQFSNSRSEMNVSTLELGDSALYLCASSRDTSLYEQYFGPGTRLTVT.

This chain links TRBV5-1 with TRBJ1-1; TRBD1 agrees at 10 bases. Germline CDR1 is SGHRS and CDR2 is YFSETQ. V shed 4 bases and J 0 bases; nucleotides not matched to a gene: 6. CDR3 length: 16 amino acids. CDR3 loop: CASSPGTGAMNTEAFF. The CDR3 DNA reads TGCGCCAGCAGCCCCGGGACAGGGGCGATGAACACTGAAGCTTTCTTT.

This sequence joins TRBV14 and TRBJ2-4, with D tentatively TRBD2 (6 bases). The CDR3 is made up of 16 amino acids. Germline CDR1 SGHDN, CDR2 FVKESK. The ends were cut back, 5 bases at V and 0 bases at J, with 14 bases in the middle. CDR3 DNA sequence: TGTGCCAGCAGCGAAGGGAGGATACTAGCCAAAAACATTCAGTACTTC. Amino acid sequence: CASSEGRILAKNIQYF.

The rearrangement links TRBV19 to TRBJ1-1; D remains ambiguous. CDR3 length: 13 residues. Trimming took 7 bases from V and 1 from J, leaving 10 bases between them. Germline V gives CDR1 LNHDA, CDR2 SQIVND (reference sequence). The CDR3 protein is CASTSLPNTEAFF. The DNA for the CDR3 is TGTGCCAGTACGTCACTTCCGAACACTGAAGCTTTCTTT.

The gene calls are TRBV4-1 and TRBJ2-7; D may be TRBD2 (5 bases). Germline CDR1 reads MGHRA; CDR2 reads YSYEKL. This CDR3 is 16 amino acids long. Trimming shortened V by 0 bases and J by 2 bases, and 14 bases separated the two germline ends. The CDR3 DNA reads TGCGCCAGCAGCCAAGAATTAGGGAGTTTGGCCTACGAGCAGTACTTC. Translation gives CASSQELGSLAYEQYF.

The CDR3 loop is CASSPPGRRQRGNTIYF. As DNA, the CDR3 is TGTGCCAGCAGCCCACCCGGGCGGCGACAGCGAGGAAACACCATATATTTT. This sequence joins TRBV5-7 and TRBJ1-3, with D possibly matching TRBD1 (5 bases). TRBV5-7 is reported as an ORF; its role is uncertain. Trimming took off 4 bases at V and 4 bases at J, with 21 bases between the two ends. This CDR3 is built from 17 residues.

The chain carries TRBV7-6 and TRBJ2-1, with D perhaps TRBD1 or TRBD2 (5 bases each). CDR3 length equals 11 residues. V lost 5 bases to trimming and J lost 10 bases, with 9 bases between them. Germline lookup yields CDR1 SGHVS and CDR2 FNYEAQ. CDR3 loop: CASSLREEQFF. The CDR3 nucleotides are TGTGCCAGCAGCCTCAGGGAGGAGCAGTTCTTC.

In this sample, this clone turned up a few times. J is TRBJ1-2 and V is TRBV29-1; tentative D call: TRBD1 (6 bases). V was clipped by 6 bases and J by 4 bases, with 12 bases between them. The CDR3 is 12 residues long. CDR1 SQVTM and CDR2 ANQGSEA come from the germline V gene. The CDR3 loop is CSVEQGGYGYTF. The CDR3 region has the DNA TGCAGCGTGGAACAGGGCGGCTATGGCTACACCTTC.

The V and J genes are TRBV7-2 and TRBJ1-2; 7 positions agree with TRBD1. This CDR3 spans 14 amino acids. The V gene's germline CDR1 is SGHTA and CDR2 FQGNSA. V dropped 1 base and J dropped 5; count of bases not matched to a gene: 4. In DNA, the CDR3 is TGTGCCAGCAGCTTAGAGGGACAGCCTTATGGCTACACCTTC. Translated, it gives CASSLEGQPYGYTF.